Listed below are T cell receptor beta chains from one sample, sequenced in a study of identical twins. MiXCR was run by TCRdb on the 5' RACE reads, yielding one entry per CDR3 protein. The table records just under 550,000 distinct CDR3 sequences, about 16% of them present only once. A further study also used this sample, focusing on yellow fever vaccine responses in identical twins.

The sequenced sample was CD4+ T cells sorted from blood. The source of these receptors is a woman aged 18-29 years in good health. CDR3s include the opening cysteine and the closing phenylalanine or tryptophan. D genes are given only for firm matches. Not every row has a clone size; where given, it reads once, few, many or a size class.

TRBJ2-5	few	TRBD2	TRBV10-3	TGTGCCACCCAAACTAGCGGGGGAGAGCAAGAGACCCAGTACTTC	CATQTSGGEQETQYF
TRBJ1-6	many	TRBD1	TRBV28	TGTGCCAGCAGCCAAAGGACAGGGTTGAACTCACCCCTCCACTTT	CASSQRTGLNSPLHF
TRBJ1-1	.	.	TRBV25-1	TGTGCCAGCAGTGAAAGGGGACGGGGAGGCACTGAAGCTTTCTTT	CASSERGRGGTEAFF
TRBJ2-1	.	TRBD1	TRBV18	TGTGCCAGCTCACCATTCCTGGCAGGGGGCTTACTTGAGCAGTTCTTC	CASSPFLAGGLLEQFF
TRBJ2-1	.	TRBD2	TRBV5-1	TGCGCCAGCAGCTCCGGGACTAGCGCCTACAATGAGCAGTTCTTC	CASSSGTSAYNEQFF
TRBJ2-2	.	TRBD1	TRBV2	TGTGCCAGCAGAGACAGGGGGCCTGTCGGGGAGCTGTTTTTT	CASRDRGPVGELFF
TRBJ1-3	.	.	TRBV12-3/TRBV12-4	TGTGCCAGCATGCGTGGGGGTCGGGGAAACACCATATATTTT	CASMRGGRGNTIYF
TRBJ2-2	.	TRBD2	TRBV7-7	TGTGCCAGCAGCTTAGCGGGACTAGCTTCTAACACCGGGGAGCTGTTTTTT	CASSLAGLASNTGELFF
TRBJ2-3	.	TRBD1	TRBV5-1	TGCGCCGGCAGCTGGGGGACAGGGAGTACAGATACGCAGTATTTT	CAGSWGTGSTDTQYF
TRBJ2-1	few	.	TRBV15	TGTGCCACCTCAATGGACGGGTTCTCCTACAATGAGCAGTTCTTC	CATSMDGFSYNEQFF
TRBJ1-1	few	.	TRBV12-3/TRBV12-4	TGTGCCAGCAGGCGACAGGATTTGAACACTGAAGCTTTCTTT	CASRRQDLNTEAFF
TRBJ2-3	many	TRBD2	TRBV20-1	TGCAGTGCTAGAGGAACCAGCGGGAGTATAACAGATACGCAGTATTTT	CSARGTSGSITDTQYF
TRBJ2-1	.	TRBD1	TRBV11-2	TGTGCCAGCAGCTTAGTAGTTGGACAGGGCCATGAGCAGTTCTTC	CASSLVVGQGHEQFF
TRBJ2-3	.	.	TRBV7-2	TGTGCCAGCACCGGGGTTGGGCGAGATACGCAGTATTTT	CASTGVGRDTQYF
TRBJ2-1	.	.	TRBV12-3/TRBV12-4	TGTGCCAGCAAGAGTCGATCGGACTCCGAGCAGTTCTTC	CASKSRSDSEQFF
TRBJ2-3	few	.	TRBV7-9	TGTGCCAGCAGCTTTGCTTGGCAGGCCGGCACAGATACGCAGTATTTT	CASSFAWQAGTDTQYF
TRBJ2-1	few	TRBD1	TRBV2	TGTGCCAGCAGAGACCTGGGACAGTTCAATGAGCAGTTCTTC	CASRDLGQFNEQFF
TRBJ2-7	few	.	TRBV4-1	TGCGCCAGCAGCCAAGATCTGGTACAGACGAAATACTTC	CASSQDLVQTKYF
TRBJ1-5	few	.	TRBV6-1	TGTGCCAGCAGTGCATATCTCTCGGGAAGGGGCAATCAGCCCCAGCATTTT	CASSAYLSGRGNQPQHF
TRBJ1-2	.	.	TRBV2	TGTGCCAGCGCGGGGGCTTCTAACTATGGCTACACCTTC	CASAGASNYGYTF
TRBJ1-5	few	.	TRBV20-1	TGCAGTGCTAGTGGCAGTACCAATCAGCCCCAGCATTTT	CSASGSTNQPQHF
TRBJ2-2	.	TRBD2	TRBV5-1	TGCGCCAGCAGCTTGGGTCTAGCGGGAGCCCACACCGGGGAGCTGTTTTTT	CASSLGLAGAHTGELFF
TRBJ1-5	few	.	TRBV3-1	TGTGCCAGCAGCCAAGATCGGTCTCAGCCCCAGCATTTT	CASSQDRSQPQHF
TRBJ2-7	few	.	TRBV6-1	TGTGCCACCCACTGGACGGATTCCTACGAGCAGTACTTC	CATHWTDSYEQYF
TRBJ2-1	many	TRBD2	TRBV12-3/TRBV12-4	TGTGCCAGCAGTCAGCGGGGGGACTCCTACAATGAGCAGTTCTTC	CASSQRGDSYNEQFF
TRBJ1-1	few	.	TRBV20-1	TGCAGTGCTAGTTCCGCCGAAAACACTGAAGCTTTCTTT	CSASSAENTEAFF
TRBJ2-1	.	TRBD2	TRBV5-1	TGCGCCAGCAGCATAACTAGCGGGGGGCCCATAGGGCAGTTCTTC	CASSITSGGPIGQFF
TRBJ2-3	once	TRBD1	TRBV27	TGTGCCAGCAGTCCCCCGGGACAGGGTGGAGATACGCAGTATTTT	CASSPPGQGGDTQYF
TRBJ1-1	.	.	TRBV20-1	TGCAGTGCAAACATCGGTAACAGTGGCGCTTTCTTT	CSANIGNSGAFF
TRBJ2-3	.	.	TRBV10-3	TGTGCCATCAGGGCCTCTACATTACCTAGCACAGATACGCAGTATTTT	CAIRASTLPSTDTQYF
TRBJ1-5	few	TRBD1	TRBV27	TGTGCCAGCAAACGACAGGGGAACAATCAGCCCCAGCATTTT	CASKRQGNNQPQHF
TRBJ2-5	.	.	TRBV20-1	TGCAGTGCTAGAGATAAGTTCGGCGAGTACCAAGAGACCCAGTACTTC	CSARDKFGEYQETQYF
TRBJ1-6	.	.	TRBV2	TGTGCCAGCAGTGATGAGGGGGGACGGCTATCACCCCTCCACTTT	CASSDEGGRLSPLHF
TRBJ2-1	.	.	TRBV10-3	TGTGCCATCAGTGGGGGGGGGGCATCCAGGCGGGAGCAGTTCTTC	CAISGGGASRREQFF
TRBJ2-2	few	.	TRBV13	TGTGCCAGCAGCTTATGGTCGGGAAGAGGGGAGCTGTTTTTT	CASSLWSGRGELFF
TRBJ1-2	many	TRBD1	TRBV29-1	TGCAGCGTTGGTGGACAGGGCTCAGGTGGCTACACCTTC	CSVGGQGSGGYTF
TRBJ2-1	few	TRBD2	TRBV12-3/TRBV12-4	TGTGCCAGCAGGATAGCGGGAGCTCCCTACAATGAGCAGTTCTTC	CASRIAGAPYNEQFF
TRBJ1-1	many	.	TRBV5-1	TGCGCCAGCAGCCCCGACGTGGGTAACACTGAAGCTTTCTTT	CASSPDVGNTEAFF
TRBJ2-7	.	.	TRBV12-3/TRBV12-4	TGTGCCAGCAGCAAACAGGGACAAGCGGGGTACGAGCAGTACTTC	CASSKQGQAGYEQYF
TRBJ2-1	few	TRBD2	TRBV4-1	TGCGCCAGCAGTGAGCTAGCGGGGGGCCCTGGGAATGAGCAGTTCTTC	CASSELAGGPGNEQFF
TRBJ2-3	.	.	TRBV10-3	TGTGCCATCAGTGAGATAAGGACTATGGATACGCAGTATTTT	CAISEIRTMDTQYF
TRBJ2-5	few	.	TRBV10-3	TGTGCCATCAGTGAGTCGGTGAAAGAGACCCAGTACTTC	CAISESVKETQYF
TRBJ2-2	few	TRBD2	TRBV4-1	TGCGCCAGCAGCCAGACTAGCGGGGATACCGGGGAGCTGTTTTTT	CASSQTSGDTGELFF
TRBJ2-2	once	TRBD2	TRBV9	TGTGCCAGCGGACTAGCGGGAGGAAGCGGAAACACCGGGGAGCTGTTTTTT	CASGLAGGSGNTGELFF
TRBJ2-3	.	.	TRBV3-1	TGTGCCAGCAGCCAACGGTACACAGATACGCAGTATTTT	CASSQRYTDTQYF
TRBJ1-2	many	.	TRBV7-2	TGTGCCAGCAGCCCCCGTGCAGGTGGCGGGTATGGCTACACCTTC	CASSPRAGGGYGYTF
TRBJ2-2	.	TRBD2	TRBV10-1	TGCGCCAGCAGTGGGGGACTACTAAACACCGGGGAGCTGTTTTTT	CASSGGLLNTGELFF
TRBJ1-1	few	.	TRBV15	TGTGCCACCAGCAGAGATTATAGCACTGAAGCTTTCTTT	CATSRDYSTEAFF
TRBJ2-1	few	TRBD1	TRBV10-3	TGTGCCATCAGTGAGTCAGGGGACAGGGGGACGAATGAGCAGTTCTTC	CAISESGDRGTNEQFF
TRBJ2-1	.	TRBD2	TRBV7-6	TGTGCCAGCAGCTTGGGGGGGACCAGGTTCAATGAGCAGTTCTTC	CASSLGGTRFNEQFF
TRBJ2-7	many	TRBD2	TRBV20-1	TGCAGTGCTAGCGCCGGGACTAGTACCCCCCTTAGGTACGAGCAGTACTTC	CSASAGTSTPLRYEQYF
TRBJ2-5	.	TRBD2	TRBV5-1	TGCGCCAGCAGCTTGATCCCTAGCGGGGGCGCGTACCAAGAGACCCAGTACTTC	CASSLIPSGGAYQETQYF
TRBJ2-7	few	TRBD1	TRBV27	TGTGCCAGCAGCAGGACAGGGGGGGCCTACGAGCAGTACTTC	CASSRTGGAYEQYF
TRBJ1-4	.	.	TRBV5-1	TGCGCCAGCAGCTTTTCCGGAACTAATGAAAAACTGTTTTTT	CASSFSGTNEKLFF
TRBJ2-2	.	.	TRBV2	TGTGCCAGCAGTGTAACGGAGCTCACCGGGGAGCTGTTTTTT	CASSVTELTGELFF
TRBJ1-5	.	.	TRBV6-2/TRBV6-3	TGTGCCAGCAGTTACGGAGGGAACAATCAGCCCCAGCATTTT	CASSYGGNNQPQHF
TRBJ2-7	.	.	TRBV7-8	TGTGCCAGCAGCTTAGATTGGTCTAGAAGACGTGGCTCCTACGAGCAGTACTTC	CASSLDWSRRRGSYEQYF
TRBJ2-1	.	.	TRBV5-1	TGCGCCAGCAGCACGGGGGACAGCTACAATGAGCAGTTCTTC	CASSTGDSYNEQFF
TRBJ2-1	few	.	TRBV20-1	TGCAGTGCCCCCTCCACCGGGGTAGCCAATGAGCAGTTCTTC	CSAPSTGVANEQFF
TRBJ2-1	.	.	TRBV7-2	TGTGCCAGCAGCTTATGGGGGCCCGGGGACAATGAGCAGTTCTTC	CASSLWGPGDNEQFF